The 7 T cell receptor beta chains listed next were all sequenced from one sample in a study of OX40 agonist ivuxolimab in advanced cancers. Sequencing used immunoSEQ multiplex PCR; TCRdb keeps in-frame clones, though not all of them. The sample shows 9,500 to 13,000 clones, about nine tenths of them seen only once. Here the sequenced sample was CD4+ or CD8+ T cells sorted from blood, taken in a trial of the OX40 agonist ivuxolimab. These receptors all stem from an adult with an advanced solid tumor such as melanoma, head and neck, liver or kidney cancer.

The chain is built from TRBV6-8 and TRBJ2-7, with no clear D. The CDR3 spans 11 residues. CDR1 MNHGY and CDR2 SAAAGT come from the germline V gene. V was pared by 6 bases and J by 3 bases, with 6 bases between. For the CDR3, the DNA is TGTGCCAGCAGCCACAGCTACGAGCAGTACTTC. Its protein product is CASSHSYEQYF.

This clone is a singleton in its sample. The rearrangement links TRBV7-6 to TRBJ2-1; no reliable D call. This CDR3 is built from 11 residues. V lost 6 bases and J lost 7, with 7 bases in between. CDR1 is SGHVS and CDR2 is FNYEAQ in the germline V gene. CDR3 coding DNA: TGTGCCAGCAGACTGTCTAATGAGCAGTTCTTC. Translated: CASRLSNEQFF.

J is TRBJ2-1 and V is TRBV11-3, with no clear D. CDR1 SGHNT and CDR2 YENEEA come from the germline V gene. This CDR3 has 14 amino acids. V shed 5 bases and J shed 3 bases, with 11 bases lying between them. The CDR3 reads CASSPPLSYNEQFF. The DNA for the CDR3 is TGTGCCAGCAGCCCCCCCCTAAGCTACAATGAGCAGTTCTTC.

The chain is built from TRBV5-4 and TRBJ2-7; 11 bases map to TRBD2. Per germline, CDR1 SGHNT and CDR2 YYREEE (reference sequence). V dropped 2 bases and J dropped 0; count of bases not matched to a gene: 4. CDR3 size: 16 residues. CDR3 coding DNA: TGTGCCAGCAGCTTAGTGACTAGCGGGGACTCCTACGAGCAGTACTTC. Encoded protein: CASSLVTSGDSYEQYF.

The chain has TRBV6-1 and TRBJ2-7; D ambiguous. CDR3 length: 15 residues. Germline loops: CDR1 MNHNS, CDR2 SASEGT. V was clipped by 2 bases and J by 3 bases, with 14 bases between them. Written as DNA, the CDR3 is TGTGCCAGCAGTGAATGGGTAGATAGTATCTACGAGCAGTACTTC. It yields the protein CASSEWVDSIYEQYF.

This sequence joins TRBV5-4 and TRBJ2-1; maybe TRBD2 (5 bases). Germline V gene lookup returns CDR1 SGHNT and CDR2 YYREEE (reference sequence). The CDR3 contains 11 residues. In DNA form, the CDR3 reads TGTGCGTGGGGTGGGGAGAATGAGCAGTTCTTC. Residues: CAWGGENEQFF.

V usage is TRBV7-8 and J usage is TRBJ1-4; TRBD1 aligns across 7 bases. The CDR3 has 15 amino acids. V shed 7 bases, J shed 4 bases, and the junction held 9 bases outside the gene matches. Germline loops: CDR1 SGHVS, CDR2 FQNEAQ. CDR3 region: CASNHRGQLNEKLFF. CDR3 bases: TGTGCCAGCAACCATAGGGGACAGCTTAATGAAAAACTGTTTTTT. Full variable domain (remainder filled in from reference TRBV7-8 and TRBJ1-4): GAGVSQSPRYKVAKRGQDVALRCDPISGHVSLFWYQQALGQGPEFLTYFQNEAQLDKSGLPSDRFFAERPEGSVSTLKIQRTQQEDSAVYLCASNHRGQLNEKLFFGSGTQLSVL.